One and the same sample provided the 24 T cell receptor beta chains below, sequenced in a study of T cells in Graves' hyperthyroidism and ophthalmopathy. RNA transcripts were the template for amplifying TCR beta CDR3 regions. HTBI primers drove first-round RT-PCR of the TCR CDR3. Via MiXCR, TCRdb re-called the multiplex PCR reads, giving one row per CDR3 protein. The sample contains 300,000 to 400,000 distinct CDR3 sequences, approximately 15% of which appear only once. Specimen: blood. All receptors come from a woman in her sixties with Graves' hyperthyroidism.

This clonotype was counted many times. The CDR3 DNA is TGTGCCAGCTGCTCGCTAGACTACGAGCAGTACTTC. Amino acids: CASCSLDYEQYF. The genes are TRBV28 and TRBJ2-7; unclear D gene. The germline V and J ends were trimmed by 8 bases and 3 bases, with 11 bases remaining between them. Germline-derived CDR1 and CDR2 are MDHEN and SYDVKM. This CDR3 is built from 12 residues.

In this sample, this clonotype turned up once. The V call is TRBV11-2, the J call TRBJ2-1; 9 positions match TRBD1. Per germline, CDR1 SGHAT and CDR2 FQNNGV. Germline trimming cut 5 bases from V and 3 bases from J; bases unmatched to any gene: 8. CDR3 length equals 16 residues. CDR3 DNA sequence: TGTGCCAGCAGCCAACAGGGGGCGGGTGGCTACAATGAGCAGTTCTTC. This translates into CASSQQGAGGYNEQFF.

This clonotype was detected ten times or more. The V call is TRBV7-9, the J call TRBJ2-3; the match to TRBD2 covers 8 bases. Germline V lookup: CDR1 SEHNR, CDR2 FQNEAQ (reference sequence). V lost 5 bases to trimming and J lost 2 bases; unmatched junction nucleotides: 12. There are 17 residues in the CDR3. The CDR3 spells CASSTAMGSGDTDTQYF. The CDR3 DNA sequence: TGTGCCAGCAGCACCGCCATGGGTAGCGGGGACACAGATACGCAGTATTTT.

This clonotype was seen repeatedly, ten times or more. J is TRBJ1-2 and V is TRBV6-2 or TRBV6-3; tentatively, D is TRBD1 (5 bases). This CDR3 is 14 amino acids long. From germline, CDR1 is MNHEY and CDR2 SVGEGT. The V end was cut by 2 bases, the J end by 2 bases, with 9 bases between. The CDR3 DNA reads TGTGCCAGCAGTTACCGGGGGAAGAACTATGGCTACACCTTC. Residues: CASSYRGKNYGYTF.

This clonotype was seen once. V usage is TRBV5-1 and J usage is TRBJ1-6; D call uncertain. Trimming cost V 3 bases and J 10 bases, with 11 bases left between them. The CDR3 sequence is 13 residues long. The germline CDR1 and CDR2 sequences are SGHRS and YFSETQ. DNA for the CDR3: TGCGCCAGCAGCTCCCGGCAAGACTCACCCCTCCACTTT. Protein product: CASSSRQDSPLHF.

This clonotype has more than one count but fewer than ten. This sequence joins TRBV2 and TRBJ1-4; D is uncertain. Trimming shortened V by 7 bases and J by 8 bases, and 14 bases separated the two germline ends. CDR1 is SNHLY, CDR2 FYNNEI, per germline. CDR3 length equals 13 residues. The CDR3 here is CASNPMEGEKLFF. CDR3 coding DNA: TGTGCCAGCAACCCTATGGAGGGAGAAAAACTGTTTTTT.

The chain couples TRBV12-5 to TRBJ2-2; no definite D call. V lost 2 bases and J 4 bases, leaving 5 bases between the germline ends. In germline, CDR1 is LGHNT, CDR2 FRNRAP. This CDR3 comprises 13 residues. The CDR3, as DNA: TGTGCTAGTGGTTTGTTACTCACCGGGGAGCTGTTTTTT. Translating gives CASGLLLTGELFF.

This clonotype was seen ten or more times. The chain recombines TRBV20-1 with TRBJ2-7, with TRBD2 matching over 10 bases. V gave up 3 bases and J gave up 0 bases; unmatched junction bases: 2. The CDR3 loop spans 14 amino acids. Germline V gene data show CDR1 as DFQATT and CDR2 as SNEGSKA (reference sequence). CDR3: CSASSGRSSYEQYF. The CDR3 nucleotides are TGCAGTGCTAGTAGCGGGAGGTCCTCCTACGAGCAGTACTTC.

This clonotype was counted ten times or more. The V call is TRBV7-9, the J call TRBJ2-7, with TRBD2 matching over 15 bases. The CDR3 contains 18 residues. With 5 bases clipped from V and 0 bases from J, the junction kept 8 bases outside the gene matches. Germline V gene data show CDR1 as SEHNR and CDR2 as FQNEAQ (reference sequence). CDR3 coding DNA: TGTGCCAGCAGCGCGGAACCGGGACTAGCGGGAGGCTCCTACGAGCAGTACTTC. Translation gives CASSAEPGLAGGSYEQYF.

At least ten counts were recorded for this clonotype. V gene TRBV24-1 combines with J gene TRBJ1-2, with D possibly being TRBD1 (6 bases). The germline gives CDR1 KGHDR, CDR2 SFDVKD. The CDR3 covers 14 residues. Trimming took 4 bases from V and 5 from J, leaving 13 bases between them. The CDR3: CATSDLTRGYGYTF. The CDR3 DNA sequence: TGTGCCACCAGTGACCTTACGAGGGGGTATGGCTACACCTTC.

V is TRBV4-1 and J is TRBJ2-7; a weak D match, TRBD1 (7 bases). The CDR3 spans 16 residues. Germline CDR1 MGHRA, CDR2 YSYEKL. V gave up 3 bases and J gave up 4 bases, with 19 bases separating them. The CDR3 nucleotides are TGCGCCAGCAGCCACATGACAGGGAGGAGTGGATACGAGCAGTACTTC. Translated: CASSHMTGRSGYEQYF.

This clonotype was seen repeatedly, ten times or more. This chain uses TRBV18 with TRBJ1-1, with TRBD1 identical over 7 bases. CDR3 size: 15 residues. J gave up 10 bases and V 2 bases, and 13 bases lay outside the gene matches. In germline, CDR1 is KGHSH, CDR2 LQKENI. The CDR3 DNA is TGTGCCAGCTCACCAAGTACAGGGGCCTCCTCTGCAGCTTTCTTT. It is translated as CASSPSTGASSAAFF. Using reference TRBV18 and TRBJ1-1 for the parts outside the CDR3, the full variable domain is NAGVMQNPRHLVRRRGQEARLRCSPMKGHSHVYWYRQLPEEGLKFMVYLQKENIIDESGMPKERFSAEFPKEGPSILRIQQVVRGDSAAYFCASSPSTGASSAAFFGQGTRLTVV.

This clonotype was seen many times. The chain carries TRBV9 and TRBJ2-3, with D possibly TRBD2 on 5 matching bases. The CDR3 sequence is 16 residues long. V shed 1 base and J shed 0 bases, with 12 bases lying between them. CDR1 SGDLS and CDR2 YYNGEE come from the germline V gene. The CDR3 nucleotides read TGTGCCAGCAGCGTATTTTCCGGGGTTAGCACAGATACGCAGTATTTT. Residues: CASSVFSGVSTDTQYF.

The V call is TRBV10-3, the J call TRBJ2-5; D is ambiguous. CDR3 length: 13 amino acids. Germline V gives CDR1 ENHRY, CDR2 SYGVKD. V dropped 4 bases and J dropped 1 base, with 7 bases sitting between them. The CDR3 loop reads CAISGTPQETQYF. The CDR3 nucleotides read TGTGCCATCAGTGGGACGCCCCAAGAGACCCAGTACTTC.

CDR3 residues: CASSLFSGTGELFF. The CDR3 DNA follows: TGTGCCAGCAGCCTCTTCTCTGGCACCGGGGAGCTGTTTTTT. The chain employs TRBV7-9 and TRBJ2-2; D remains ambiguous. Between the trimmed V and J ends, which lost 5 bases and 4 bases, there was a span of 11 bases. CDR3 size: 14 residues. In germline, CDR1 is SEHNR, CDR2 FQNEAQ (reference sequence).

This clonotype qualifies as medium-sized. The V call is TRBV11-2, the J call TRBJ1-5, with D hard to call. The CDR3 extends over 13 amino acids. The germline V gene has CDR1 SGHAT and CDR2 FQNNGV. With 0 bases removed from V and 6 bases from J, the gap between germline ends came to 6 bases. In nucleotides, the CDR3 is TGTGCCAGCAGCTTAGAGTCCGGTCAGCCCCAGCATTTT. Amino acids: CASSLESGQPQHF.

This clonotype was counted ten times or more. The CDR3 here is CSARDRGGLGNTIYF. CDR3 DNA sequence: TGCAGTGCTAGAGACCGTGGGGGGCTCGGAAACACCATATATTTT. The chain is built from TRBV20-1 and TRBJ1-3; a possible D gene is TRBD1 (6 bases). Germline V gene data show CDR1 as DFQATT and CDR2 as SNEGSKA (reference sequence). The CDR3 is 15 amino acids. V gave up 0 bases and J gave up 4 bases, with 13 bases separating them.

There are many counts of this clonotype. The DNA for the CDR3 is TGTGCCAGCAGCTTGGGGCCAGGGTTCAATGAGCAGTTCTTC. Its protein product is CASSLGPGFNEQFF. The chain employs TRBV11-3 and TRBJ2-1, with a tentative D call TRBD1 (5 bases). Germline V gene lookup returns CDR1 SGHNT and CDR2 YENEEA. V was pared by 3 bases and J by 6 bases, with 12 bases between. The CDR3 is 14 amino acids.

In this sample, this clonotype turned up many times. The chain has TRBV11-3 and TRBJ2-1; D unclear. This CDR3 spans 14 amino acids. The V gene lost 5 bases and the J gene lost 9 bases, with 17 bases spanning the gap. CDR1 and CDR2 from the germline V gene are SGHNT and YENEEA. The CDR3 sequence: CASSPTSPGPEQFF. CDR3 bases: TGTGCCAGCAGCCCCACTTCCCCCGGGCCTGAGCAGTTCTTC.

The rearrangement uses TRBV28 and TRBJ2-7; the match to TRBD2 covers 9 bases. V gave up 7 bases and J gave up 6 bases; unmatched junction bases: 13. The CDR3 covers 15 residues. Looked up from germline, CDR1 is MDHEN and CDR2 is SYDVKM. CDR3 residues: CASTDRSGRSREQYF. In DNA form, the CDR3 reads TGTGCCAGCACCGACCGAAGCGGGAGGTCCCGCGAGCAGTACTTC.

This clonotype appeared a few times. A much bigger clone sits one base away, suggesting this may be a read error. The chain carries TRBV7-9 and TRBJ1-1; TRBD1 might be the D (6 bases). V was cut by 6 bases and J by 0 bases, with 17 bases left in between. Germline CDR1 and CDR2: SEHNR and FQNEAQ (reference sequence). There are 16 residues in the CDR3. CDR3 sequence reads: CASRRGGDLVNTEAFF. CDR3 in DNA: TGTGCCAGCAGGCGAGGGGGGGACCTCGTGAACACTGAAGCTTTCTTT.

V gene TRBV9 combines with J gene TRBJ2-7; D perhaps matches TRBD1 (6 bases). V gave up 4 bases and J gave up 6 bases, with 23 bases separating them. Germline V gene data show CDR1 as SGDLS and CDR2 as YYNGEE. The CDR3 runs to 16 residues. The CDR3 bases are TGTGCCAGCAGCTCACCTCTGGGGGCAGGGAATCCCGAGCAGTACTTC. It yields the protein CASSSPLGAGNPEQYF.

At least ten counts were recorded for this clonotype. This sequence joins TRBV12-3 or TRBV12-4 and TRBJ2-1; 7 bases map to TRBD1. With V trimmed by 6 bases and J by 2 bases, 7 bases remained unmatched. This CDR3 spans 15 amino acids. The CDR3 loop is CASSQRQGPYNEQFF. CDR3 nucleotide sequence: TGTGCCAGCAGCCAAAGACAGGGCCCCTACAATGAGCAGTTCTTC.

The V call is TRBV9, the J call TRBJ2-1; 7 positions match TRBD2. The CDR3 has 16 amino acids. CDR1 and CDR2 (germline): SGDLS, YYNGEE. Losses at the gene ends were 0 bases for V and 7 bases for J; bases not matched to a gene: 10. Here the CDR3 DNA reads TGTGCCAGCAGCGTAGCTCAGTGGGAGGGCCAGAATGAGCAGTTCTTC. Its translation: CASSVAQWEGQNEQFF.